This entry describes one T cell receptor (beta chain). The CDR3 runs to 12 residues. Germline CDR1 is SGHAT and CDR2 is FQNNGV. The V and J ends lost 1 base and 6 bases respectively, with 6 bases between them. The data derive from a study of T cell changes during pregnancy in multiple sclerosis. Some clones are missing from TCRdb's copy, which holds only in-frame ones; the method was immunoSEQ multiplex PCR. Among more than 55,000 clones listed, roughly nine tenths were seen once. V is TRBV11-2 and J is TRBJ1-2; D gene uncertain. Sample: peripheral blood, taken in the third trimester of pregnancy. The clonotype comes from a female donor with multiple sclerosis, enrolled in a pregnancy study. The CDR3 nucleotides read TGTGCCAGCAGCTTAGGCCGAGATGGCTACACCTTC. Translating gives CASSLGRDGYTF.